Below, one TCR beta chain is given with its context. This entry comes from a study of T cell repertoires in cytomegalovirus infection. Across the whole study: Public TCR beta signatures marked donors with CMV infection and the matching HLA.

TCRdb analysed the reads with MiXCR anew, one entry per CDR3 protein. The data contain roughly 600,000 distinct CDR3 sequences, roughly 24% of them singletons. CDR3 length: 11 residues. V was clipped by 4 bases and J by 5 bases, with 9 bases between them. The germline V gene encodes CDR1 SQVTM and CDR2 ANQGSEA. Sequenced input: CD8+ T cells from PBMCs. This clonotype was sampled from a human donor in good health (CMV status not recorded). Some clones in this sample may be carry-over from other donors' samples. J is TRBJ2-7 and V is TRBV29-1, with unresolved D. In nucleotides, the CDR3 is TGCAGCGTTGGTGGAGATAACGAGCAGTACTTC. It translates to CSVGGDNEQYF.